Shown below are 32 T cell receptor beta chains from a single sample sequenced in a study of blood T cells in healthy people across ages. PCR was performed a second time for roughly 7 to 12 cycles using a sample-barcoded 5' primer and a J-beta primer mix. TCRdb re-derived calls from the 5' RACE reads in MiXCR, one entry per CDR3 protein. The profile shows some 1.4 million distinct CDR3 sequences, roughly 40% of them singletons. Sequencing was performed on blood. These receptors all come from a woman aged 18-29 years in good health.

This clonotype was picked up many times. This chain connects TRBV14 to TRBJ2-7; D gene uncertain. Germline V gives CDR1 SGHDN, CDR2 FVKESK. The V gene lost 3 bases and the J gene lost 2 bases, with 8 bases spanning the gap. CDR3 size: 13 residues. CDR3 sequence: CASSHYNTYEQYF. The CDR3 coding sequence is TGTGCCAGCAGCCACTACAACACCTACGAGCAGTACTTC.

This clonotype was counted only a few times. This chain connects TRBV27 to TRBJ2-7; D gene unclear. The V gene's germline CDR1 is MNHEY and CDR2 SMNVEV (reference sequence). This CDR3 spans 17 amino acids. V was pared by 5 bases and J by 2 bases, with 22 bases between. CDR3 nucleotides: TGTGCCAGCAGTGGGCGACGGATCATCGTCGGCCCCTACGAGCAGTACTTC. Translation gives CASSGRRIIVGPYEQYF.

This clonotype was picked up many times. The rearrangement links TRBV20-1 to TRBJ2-3; 8 bases agree with TRBD1. Germline loops: CDR1 DFQATT, CDR2 SNEGSKA (reference sequence). J gave up 6 bases and V 3 bases, and 11 bases lay outside the gene matches. CDR3 length: 15 residues. The DNA for the CDR3 is TGCAGTGCTAGTCCCCCGGGACAGGTGGGGGATACGCAGTATTTT. Residues: CSASPPGQVGDTQYF.

This clonotype was seen more than once but under ten times. The J gene is TRBJ1-2, the V gene TRBV6-1; TRBD1 agrees at 7 bases. Germline V lookup: CDR1 MNHNS, CDR2 SASEGT. This CDR3 is 20 amino acids long. V lost 1 base and J lost 7; bases outside the gene matches: 24. DNA for the CDR3: TGTGCCAGCAGTGAAGGCGGCTTGGACAGGAGGCCAAGTAAGAACGGTGGCTACACCTTC. This gives the protein CASSEGGLDRRPSKNGGYTF.

The gene calls are TRBV5-1 and TRBJ2-7; D perhaps matches TRBD1 (6 bases). The CDR3 covers 12 residues. Germline V gives CDR1 SGHRS, CDR2 YFSETQ. V dropped 7 bases and J dropped 3 bases, with 11 bases sitting between them. CDR3 region: CASWDNDYEQYF. CDR3 DNA: TGCGCCAGCTGGGACAACGACTACGAGCAGTACTTC.

This clonotype was seen many times. The chain links TRBV10-3 to TRBJ1-4; D ambiguous. The germline V gene has CDR1 ENHRY and CDR2 SYGVKD. V was pared by 4 bases and J by 11 bases, with 14 bases between. The CDR3 runs 13 residues. CDR3 in amino acids: CAISGEDGGKLFF. The CDR3 DNA sequence: TGTGCCATCAGTGGTGAGGACGGCGGGAAACTGTTTTTT.

The gene calls are TRBV10-3 and TRBJ2-3; D unresolved. The length of the CDR3 is 13 residues. The germline gives CDR1 ENHRY, CDR2 SYGVKD. V lost 7 bases and J lost 1, with 9 bases in between. The CDR3 nucleotides are TGTGCCATCACCACCGACGGCACAGATACGCAGTATTTT. Its protein product is CAITTDGTDTQYF.

The chain links TRBV5-1 to TRBJ1-1; D may be TRBD1 (5 bases). The germline gives CDR1 SGHRS, CDR2 YFSETQ. The CDR3 is made up of 11 amino acids. V lost 7 bases and J lost 1, with 5 bases in between. For the CDR3, the DNA is TGCGCCAGCGGGGCGAACACTGAAGCTTTCTTT. It specifies CASGANTEAFF.

This clonotype appeared a single time. The J gene is TRBJ2-7, the V gene TRBV9; the D is unclear. The CDR3 totals 13 residues. CDR1 and CDR2 (germline): SGDLS, YYNGEE. The V end lost 4 bases, the J end lost 6 bases, and 14 bases lay between the germline ends. CDR3 protein: CASSNRVGGEQYF. In DNA, the CDR3 is TGTGCCAGCAGCAACCGGGTAGGCGGCGAGCAGTACTTC.

The chain recombines TRBV2 with TRBJ2-7; D is unresolved. This CDR3 has 14 residues. The V end lost 3 bases, the J end lost 0 bases, and 9 bases lay between the germline ends. In germline, CDR1 is SNHLY, CDR2 FYNNEI. The CDR3 nucleotides are TGTGCCAGCAGTGAGCGAGCGTACTCCTACGAGCAGTACTTC. The encoded protein is CASSERAYSYEQYF.

This clonotype was detected a few times. The chain carries TRBV20-1 and TRBJ2-5; no clear D gene. The CDR3 has 13 amino acids. Germline CDR1 DFQATT, CDR2 SNEGSKA (reference sequence). V gave up 3 bases and J gave up 2 bases, with 10 bases separating them. The CDR3 is CSASGQDQETQYF. The CDR3 DNA reads as TGCAGTGCTAGTGGGCAGGATCAAGAGACCCAGTACTTC.

In its sample, this clonotype was seen a few times. The chain couples TRBV20-1 to TRBJ2-3; D possibly corresponds to TRBD1 (5 bases). The length of the CDR3 is 16 residues. The V end was cut by 6 bases, the J end by 0 bases, with 19 bases between. Per germline, CDR1 DFQATT and CDR2 SNEGSKA (reference sequence). CDR3 protein: CSANGAIGISTDTQYF. The CDR3, as DNA: TGCAGTGCGAATGGGGCGATAGGGATTAGCACAGATACGCAGTATTTT.

The rearrangement joins TRBV2 to TRBJ1-2; D uncertain. CDR3 size: 14 residues. V was pared by 6 bases and J by 2 bases, with 13 bases between. Germline V gene sequence: CDR1 SNHLY, CDR2 FYNNEI. CDR3: CASRYSGINYGYTF. The CDR3 region has the DNA TGTGCCAGCAGATACTCCGGGATCAACTATGGCTACACCTTC. The complete variable domain, with remaining parts taken from reference TRBV2 and TRBJ1-2, reads EPEVTQTPSHQVTQMGQEVILRCVPISNHLYFYWYRQILGQKVEFLVSFYNNEISEKSEIFDDQFSVERPDGSNFTLKIRSTKLEDSAMYFCASRYSGINYGYTFGSGTRLTVV.

A single count supports this clonotype. The rearrangement links TRBV9 to TRBJ1-1, with TRBD1 matching over 7 bases. Trimming at V came to 4 bases and at J to 5 bases, leaving 11 bases not matched to a gene. Germline values: CDR1 SGDLS, CDR2 YYNGEE. The CDR3 is made up of 15 amino acids. The CDR3 nucleotides are TGTGCCAGCAGCCCTAGGGACAGCCTACAGACTGAAGCTTTCTTT. Its translation: CASSPRDSLQTEAFF.

The chain is built from TRBV30 and TRBJ1-1, with 12 bases that match TRBD1. This CDR3 is built from 14 residues. Germline V gene lookup returns CDR1 GTSNPN and CDR2 SVGIG (reference sequence). V trimming: 2 bases; J trimming: 8 bases; junction bases outside the gene matches: 6. The CDR3 DNA reads as TGTGCCTGGAGTACAGGGACAGGGGGCGCAGAAGCTTTCTTT. Translating gives CAWSTGTGGAEAFF.

The V and J genes are TRBV2 and TRBJ2-7; D remains ambiguous. This CDR3 contains 15 residues. V lost 4 bases and J 3 bases, leaving 16 bases between the germline ends. The V gene's germline CDR1 is SNHLY and CDR2 FYNNEI. CDR3 loop: CASSVDGSAVYEQYF. DNA for the CDR3: TGTGCCAGCAGTGTGGATGGCTCAGCCGTCTACGAGCAGTACTTC.

In nucleotides, the CDR3 is TGTGCCAGCAGGATAAAGGTGAACACTGAAGCTTTCTTT. Its protein product is CASRIKVNTEAFF. The chain employs TRBV6-1 and TRBJ1-1; D unclear. Germline lookup yields CDR1 MNHNS and CDR2 SASEGT. This CDR3 has 13 amino acids. Trimming took off 6 bases at V and 0 bases at J, with 8 bases between the two ends.

This clonotype was seen a few times. The V and J genes are TRBV4-1 and TRBJ1-4; D gene uncertain. V was trimmed by 4 bases and J by 0 bases, leaving 18 bases between them. The CDR3 contains 18 residues. In germline, CDR1 is MGHRA, CDR2 YSYEKL. The CDR3 protein is CASSLHPPGSSTNEKLFF. CDR3 in DNA: TGCGCCAGCAGCCTCCACCCACCCGGGAGCTCAACTAATGAAAAACTGTTTTTT.

The chain combines TRBV27 with TRBJ2-7, with a weak D call TRBD1 (5 bases). Germline CDR1 is MNHEY and CDR2 is SMNVEV (reference sequence). There are 14 residues in the CDR3. V dropped 3 bases and J dropped 2 bases, with 11 bases sitting between them. Written as DNA, the CDR3 is TGTGCCAGCAGTTTGGGGCCCCTAGCCTACGAGCAGTACTTC. Translated: CASSLGPLAYEQYF.

The CDR3 nucleotides are TGCGCCAGCAGCCAAGATCGACCGGGGGGACAGGGACCCTACGAGCAGTACTTC. As protein: CASSQDRPGGQGPYEQYF. The V call is TRBV4-1, the J call TRBJ2-7; 9 nucleotides match TRBD1. J lost 2 bases, V lost 0 bases, and 11 bases had no gene match. The CDR3 loop spans 18 amino acids. Germline V gene sequence: CDR1 MGHRA, CDR2 YSYEKL.

The chain uses TRBV12-3 or TRBV12-4 and TRBJ1-2, with unresolved D. The CDR3 consists of 14 residues. V lost 5 bases and J 6 bases, leaving 16 bases between the germline ends. The CDR3 spells CASSGRSVIDGYTF. CDR3 nucleotides: TGTGCCAGCAGTGGCAGGTCTGTTATTGATGGCTACACCTTC.

The V call is TRBV27, the J call TRBJ2-7; no firm D call. Deletions cut 1 base from V and 7 bases from J, with 17 bases between. This CDR3 spans 15 amino acids. Germline V CDR1 and CDR2: MNHEY, SMNVEV (reference sequence). CDR3 coding DNA: TGTGCCAGCAGTTTATTCTCCGGCAGGTACAATGAGCAGTACTTC. This codes for CASSLFSGRYNEQYF.

The table lists this clonotype with a few counts. J is TRBJ2-1 and V is TRBV4-2, with D unclear. The J call may be faulty, since TRBJ2-7 better matches the DNA end. Germline CDR1 is LGHNA and CDR2 is YNFKEQ. The CDR3 is made up of 13 amino acids. The chain's CDR3 is CASSQSGVNEQYF. CDR3 coding DNA: TGTGCCAGCAGCCAGAGTGGGGTCAATGAGCAGTACTTC.

This chain links TRBV5-8 with TRBJ2-1, with TRBD2 matching over 10 bases. J was trimmed by 3 bases and V by 0 bases; bases with no gene match: 6. This CDR3 is built from 17 residues. The V gene's germline CDR1 is SGHTS and CDR2 YDEGEE. CDR3 sequence (DNA): TGTGCCAGCAGCTTGGGGTTAGCGGGAGGCTTCTACAATGAGCAGTTCTTC. It encodes CASSLGLAGGFYNEQFF.

This clonotype was picked up a small number of times. The chain joins TRBV29-1 to TRBJ1-2; D unclear. Germline V gives CDR1 SQVTM, CDR2 ANQGSEA. The CDR3 length is 12 residues. Between the trimmed V and J ends, which lost 3 bases and 6 bases, there was a span of 11 bases. The CDR3 here is CSVEASRDGYTF. For the CDR3, the DNA is TGCAGCGTTGAGGCTTCAAGGGATGGCTACACCTTC.

There are a few counts of this clonotype. The rearrangement joins TRBV28 to TRBJ2-7, with TRBD1 identical over 7 bases. This CDR3 comprises 14 residues. After removal of 6 bases from V and 2 bases from J, the junction contained 7 bases not matched to a gene. Germline lookup yields CDR1 MDHEN and CDR2 SYDVKM. Here the CDR3 DNA reads TGTGCCAGCAGCACAGGACAGGCCACCTACGAGCAGTACTTC. It translates to CASSTGQATYEQYF.

The chain links TRBV30 to TRBJ1-2; the D gene is possibly TRBD1 (5 bases). V lost 1 base and J lost 5, with 14 bases in between. Looked up from germline, CDR1 is GTSNPN and CDR2 is SVGIG (reference sequence). This CDR3 comprises 14 residues. The CDR3 bases are TGTGCCTGGAGTGGGCAGGGTGTGGAGTATGGCTACACCTTC. Translated, it gives CAWSGQGVEYGYTF.

Remarks on this clonotype: This clone may be a read error of a much larger clone one base away. The chain couples TRBV10-3 to TRBJ2-1; 7 nucleotides agree with TRBD2. Germline values: CDR1 ENHRY, CDR2 SYGVKD. After removal of 6 bases from V and 10 bases from J, the junction contained 9 bases not matched to a gene. The CDR3 is 13 amino acids. The CDR3 bases are TGTGCCATCAGGGGGACTAACAATTTGGAGCAGTTCTTC. The encoded protein is CAIRGTNNLEQFF.

There are many counts of this clonotype. This chain links TRBV5-1 with TRBJ1-1; TRBD1 might be the D (5 bases). Germline loops: CDR1 SGHRS, CDR2 YFSETQ. The ends were cut back, 2 bases at V and 1 base at J, with 6 bases in the middle. CDR3 length: 13 amino acids. Written as DNA, the CDR3 is TGCGCCAGCAGCTTTACAGGGAACACTGAAGCTTTCTTT. This encodes CASSFTGNTEAFF.

The chain has TRBV9 and TRBJ2-3; the match to TRBD2 covers 10 bases. CDR1 and CDR2 (germline): SGDLS, YYNGEE. V gave up 4 bases and J gave up 6 bases; unmatched junction bases: 14. CDR3 length: 17 amino acids. The CDR3: CASSSGTSGGARDTQYF. The CDR3 coding sequence is TGTGCCAGCAGCTCCGGGACGAGCGGGGGGGCCAGGGATACGCAGTATTTT.

The rearrangement links TRBV3-1 to TRBJ2-5; D is possibly TRBD1 or TRBD2 (6 bases each). The J call is doubtful: the DNA matches TRBJ2-7 better. Germline CDR1 reads LGHDT; CDR2 reads YNNKEL (reference sequence). The CDR3 covers 14 residues. CDR3 sequence: CASSRAEGVYEQYF. The CDR3 coding sequence is TGTGCCAGCAGCCGAGCGGAGGGGGTCTACGAGCAGTACTTC.

This rearrangement joins TRBV7-2 to TRBJ2-3, with 11 bases aligning to TRBD1. V dropped 5 bases and J dropped 14; count of bases not matched to a gene: 6. This CDR3 spans 12 amino acids. The germline V gene has CDR1 SGHTA and CDR2 FQGNSA. CDR3 loop: CASSTGQGARYF. CDR3 DNA: TGTGCCAGCAGCACCGGACAGGGGGCTCGGTATTTT.